Listed here is a single TCR beta chain. Its target is not known. The sample comes from a study of human T cells and chemical hapten exposure. Time point reported: healthy volunteer bleed at 2 weeks. Before extraction, the whole blood was not fractionated, and total RNA was taken from it. Study-wide findings and caveats: TCRs above 1 in 1000 frequency stayed constant with DPC sensitization.

Single cDNA molecules in the library carried unique molecular identifiers attached during preparation. Per the original methods: Ranging from roughly 20,000 to 690,600, TCR counts per sample had a median value of approximately 99,000. TCRdb reprocessed the RACE reads via MiXCR and lists one record per CDR3 protein. TCRdb, rather than the study authors, made the V and J calls. In the table there are 130,000 or so distinct CDR3 sequences, approximately 9.5% of which are singletons. V lost 1 base to trimming and J lost 1 base, with 9 bases between them. CDR1 is SGHAT, CDR2 FQDESV, per germline (reference sequence). The CDR3 consists of 15 residues.

Sequencing was performed on whole blood. This clonotype was sampled from a male donor in good health. Some clones in this sample may be carry-over from other donors' samples. The chain is built from TRBV11-1 and TRBJ2-3, with D perhaps being TRBD1 or TRBD2 (5 bases each). CDR3 bases: TGTGCCAGCAGCTTAGGAGGGGCAGGCACAGATACGCAGTATTTT. This codes for CASSLGGAGTDTQYF.